This TCR beta chain was documented in a study of cytomegalovirus exposure and HLA in healthy donors. For the study at large: One earlier analysis, a look at approximately 190 million T cells, found around 110 million unique TCR beta sequences. Across some 400 genotyped donors, 81% landed in the Caucasian-associated ancestry cluster.

The CDR3 is 15 amino acids. Germline loops: CDR1 SGHTA, CDR2 FQGNSA. V shed 4 bases, J shed 5 bases, and the junction held 7 bases outside the gene matches. The study's findings and limits: Listed as cytomegalovirus-associated were over 150 TCR beta chains. In the analysis, some V segments, TRBV6-2 and TRBV6-3 included, were excluded as indistinguishable.

As concerns this clone: As yet, its antigen is unknown.

Amplification used 60 Vbeta primers and 13 Jbeta primers. Profiled with immunoSEQ multiplex PCR; TCRdb holds only in-frame clones, not every one. The table shows under 150,000 clones, with about three quarters occurring only once. The chain recombines TRBV7-2 with TRBJ2-5; 10 bases map to TRBD2. The TCR comes from a man younger than 40 in good health and CMV-seronegative. Input material: PBMCs. In DNA, the CDR3 is TGTGCCAGCAGCTGGGGAGGAGCGGGAGGGGAGACCCAGTACTTC. The encoded protein is CASSWGGAGGETQYF.